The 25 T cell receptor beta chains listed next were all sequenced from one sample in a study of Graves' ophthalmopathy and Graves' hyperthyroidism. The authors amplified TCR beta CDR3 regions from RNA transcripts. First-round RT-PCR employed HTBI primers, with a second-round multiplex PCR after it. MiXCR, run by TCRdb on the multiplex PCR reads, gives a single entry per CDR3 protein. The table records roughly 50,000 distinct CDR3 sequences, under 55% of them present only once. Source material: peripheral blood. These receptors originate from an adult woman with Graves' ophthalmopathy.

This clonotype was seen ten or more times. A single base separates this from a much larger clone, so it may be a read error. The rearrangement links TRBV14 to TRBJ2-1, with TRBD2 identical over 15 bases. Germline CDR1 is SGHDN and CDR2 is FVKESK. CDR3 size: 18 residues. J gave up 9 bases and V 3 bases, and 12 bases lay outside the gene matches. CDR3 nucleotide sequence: TGTGCCAGCAGCCAGCCAGGGAGATCGGGACTAGCGGGAGGTGAGCAGTTCTTC. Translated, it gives CASSQPGRSGLAGGEQFF. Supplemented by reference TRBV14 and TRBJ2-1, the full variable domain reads EAGVTQFPSHSVIEKGQTVTLRCDPISGHDNLYWYRRVMGKEIKFLLHFVKESKQDESGMPNNRFLAERTGGTYSTLKVQPAELEDSGVYFCASSQPGRSGLAGGEQFFGPGTRLTVL.

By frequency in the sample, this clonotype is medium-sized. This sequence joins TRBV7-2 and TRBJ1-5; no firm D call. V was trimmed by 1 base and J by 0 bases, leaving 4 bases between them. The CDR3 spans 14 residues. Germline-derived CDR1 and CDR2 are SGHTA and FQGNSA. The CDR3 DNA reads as TGTGCCAGCAGCTTAGGGGATAGCAATCAGCCCCAGCATTTT. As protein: CASSLGDSNQPQHF.

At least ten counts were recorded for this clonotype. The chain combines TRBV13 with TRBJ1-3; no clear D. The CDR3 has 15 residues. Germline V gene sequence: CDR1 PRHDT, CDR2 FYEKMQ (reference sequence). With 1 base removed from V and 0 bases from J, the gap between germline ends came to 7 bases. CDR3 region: CASSLDRVSGNTIYF. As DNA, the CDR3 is TGTGCCAGCAGCTTAGATCGAGTCTCTGGAAACACCATATATTTT.

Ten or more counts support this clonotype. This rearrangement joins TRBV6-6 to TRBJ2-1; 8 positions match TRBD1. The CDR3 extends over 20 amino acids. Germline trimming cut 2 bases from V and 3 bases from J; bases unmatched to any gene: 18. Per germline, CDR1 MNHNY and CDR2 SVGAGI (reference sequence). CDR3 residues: CASSYPDRAMAGVNYNEQFF. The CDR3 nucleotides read TGTGCCAGCAGTTACCCGGACAGGGCGATGGCGGGTGTGAACTACAATGAGCAGTTCTTC.

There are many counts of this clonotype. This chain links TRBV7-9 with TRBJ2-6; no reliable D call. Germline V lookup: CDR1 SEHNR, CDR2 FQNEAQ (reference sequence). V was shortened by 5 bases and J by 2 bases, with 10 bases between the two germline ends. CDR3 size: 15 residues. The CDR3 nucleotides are TGTGCCAGCAGCAGGGAAGGCGCTGGGGCCAACGTCCTGACTTTC. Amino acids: CASSREGAGANVLTF.

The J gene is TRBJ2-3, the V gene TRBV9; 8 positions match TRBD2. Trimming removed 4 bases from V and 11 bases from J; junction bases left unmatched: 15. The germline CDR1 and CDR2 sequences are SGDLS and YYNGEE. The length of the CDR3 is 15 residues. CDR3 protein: CASSITGTSGDEQYF. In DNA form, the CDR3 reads TGTGCCAGCAGCATCACCGGGACTAGTGGCGATGAGCAGTATTTT. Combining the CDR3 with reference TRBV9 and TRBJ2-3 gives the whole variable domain DSGVTQTPKHLITATGQRVTLRCSPRSGDLSVYWYQQSLDQGLQFLIQYYNGEERAKGNILERFSAQQFPDLHSELNLSSLELGDSALYFCASSITGTSGDEQYFGPGTRLTVL.

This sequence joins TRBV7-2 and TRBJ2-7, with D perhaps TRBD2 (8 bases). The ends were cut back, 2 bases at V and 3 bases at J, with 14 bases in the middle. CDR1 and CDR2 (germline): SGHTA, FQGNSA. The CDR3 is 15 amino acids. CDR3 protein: CASSLRRGTSYEQYF. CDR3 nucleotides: TGTGCCAGCAGCTTACGCAGGGGGACTAGCTACGAGCAGTACTTC.

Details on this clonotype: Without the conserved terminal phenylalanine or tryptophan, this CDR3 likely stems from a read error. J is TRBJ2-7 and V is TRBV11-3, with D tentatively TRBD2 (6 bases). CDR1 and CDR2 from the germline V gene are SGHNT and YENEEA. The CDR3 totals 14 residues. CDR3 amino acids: CANSLAAGNYEQYI. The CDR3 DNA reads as TGTGCCAACAGCTTAGCGGCGGGAAACTACGAGCAGTACATC.

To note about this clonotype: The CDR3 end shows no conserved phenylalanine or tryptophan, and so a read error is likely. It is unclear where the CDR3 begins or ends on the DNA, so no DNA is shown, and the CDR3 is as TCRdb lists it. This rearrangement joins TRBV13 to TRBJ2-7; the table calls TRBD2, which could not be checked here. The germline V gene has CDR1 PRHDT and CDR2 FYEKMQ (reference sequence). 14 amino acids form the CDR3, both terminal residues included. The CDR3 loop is CASSLPRSGRALDT.

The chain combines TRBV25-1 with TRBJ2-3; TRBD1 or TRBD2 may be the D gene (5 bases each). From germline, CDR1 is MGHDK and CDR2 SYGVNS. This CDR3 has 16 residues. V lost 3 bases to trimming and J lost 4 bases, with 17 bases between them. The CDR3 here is CASSDGGISTADTQYF. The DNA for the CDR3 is TGTGCCAGCAGTGATGGGGGAATAAGCACGGCAGATACGCAGTATTTT.

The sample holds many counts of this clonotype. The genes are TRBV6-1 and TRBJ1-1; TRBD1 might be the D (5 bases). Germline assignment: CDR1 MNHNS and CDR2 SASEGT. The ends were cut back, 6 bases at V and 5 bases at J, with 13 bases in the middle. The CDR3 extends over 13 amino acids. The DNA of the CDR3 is TGTGCCAGCAGCGGGACTCGGAGGACTGAAGCTTTCTTT. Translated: CASSGTRRTEAFF.

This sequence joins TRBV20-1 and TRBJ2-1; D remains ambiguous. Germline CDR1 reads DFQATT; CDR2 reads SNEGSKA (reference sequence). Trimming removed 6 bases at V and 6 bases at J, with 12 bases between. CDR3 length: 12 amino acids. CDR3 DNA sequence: TGCAGTGCGAGCTGGGAAGGCAATGAGCAGTTCTTC. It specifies CSASWEGNEQFF.

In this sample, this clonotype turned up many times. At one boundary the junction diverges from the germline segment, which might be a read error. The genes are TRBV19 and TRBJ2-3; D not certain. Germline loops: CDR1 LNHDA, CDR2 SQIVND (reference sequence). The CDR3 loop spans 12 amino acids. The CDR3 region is CASSGNTDMQYF. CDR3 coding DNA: TGTGCCAGTAGCGGAAACACAGATATGCAGTATTTT.

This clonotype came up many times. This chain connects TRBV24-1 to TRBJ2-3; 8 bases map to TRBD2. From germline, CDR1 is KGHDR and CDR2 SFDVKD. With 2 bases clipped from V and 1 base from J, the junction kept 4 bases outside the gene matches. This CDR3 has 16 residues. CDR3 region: CATSDSRGGGTDTQYF. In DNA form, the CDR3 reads TGTGCCACCAGTGATTCCCGGGGGGGGGGCACAGATACGCAGTATTTT.

CDR3 nucleotides: TGTGCCAGCAGCTTGCGGTACTACAATGAAAAACTGTTTTTT. Its protein is CASSLRYYNEKLFF. This sequence joins TRBV5-6 and TRBJ1-4; D remains unclear. The CDR3 totals 14 residues. V gave up 1 base and J gave up 5 bases, with 9 bases separating them. Germline V gives CDR1 SGHDT, CDR2 YYEEEE.

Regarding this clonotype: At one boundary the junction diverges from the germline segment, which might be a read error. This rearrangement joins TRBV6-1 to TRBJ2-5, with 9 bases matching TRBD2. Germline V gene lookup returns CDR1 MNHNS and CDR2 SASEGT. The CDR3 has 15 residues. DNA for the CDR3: TGCGCCAGCAGTGACTTGGCGGGAGGGGGAGAGACCCAGTACTTC. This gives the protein CASSDLAGGGETQYF.

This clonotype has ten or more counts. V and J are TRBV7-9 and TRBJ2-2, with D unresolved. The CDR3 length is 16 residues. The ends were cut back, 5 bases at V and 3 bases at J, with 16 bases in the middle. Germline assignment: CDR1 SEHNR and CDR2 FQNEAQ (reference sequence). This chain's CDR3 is CASSPLSSAYTGELFF. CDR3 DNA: TGTGCCAGCAGCCCGTTATCTTCAGCCTACACCGGGGAGCTGTTTTTT.

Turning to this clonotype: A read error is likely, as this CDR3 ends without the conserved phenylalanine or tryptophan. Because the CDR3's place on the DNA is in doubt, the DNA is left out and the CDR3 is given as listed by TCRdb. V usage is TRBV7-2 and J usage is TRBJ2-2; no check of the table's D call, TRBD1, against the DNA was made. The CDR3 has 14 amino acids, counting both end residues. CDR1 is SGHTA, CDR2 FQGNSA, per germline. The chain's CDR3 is CASSIQGGHRGAVV.

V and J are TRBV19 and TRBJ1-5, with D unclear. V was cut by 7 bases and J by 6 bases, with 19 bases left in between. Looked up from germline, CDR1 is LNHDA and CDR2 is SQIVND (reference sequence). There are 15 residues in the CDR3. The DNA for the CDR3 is TGTGCCAGTACCGTTCCGTTGGGGATTAGTCAGCCCCAGCATTTT. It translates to CASTVPLGISQPQHF.

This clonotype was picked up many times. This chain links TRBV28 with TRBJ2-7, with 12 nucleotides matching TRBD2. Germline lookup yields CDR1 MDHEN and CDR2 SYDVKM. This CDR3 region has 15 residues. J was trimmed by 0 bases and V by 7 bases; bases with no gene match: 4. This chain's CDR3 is CASTTSGGSSYEQYF. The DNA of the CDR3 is TGTGCCAGCACAACTAGCGGGGGGAGCTCCTACGAGCAGTACTTC.

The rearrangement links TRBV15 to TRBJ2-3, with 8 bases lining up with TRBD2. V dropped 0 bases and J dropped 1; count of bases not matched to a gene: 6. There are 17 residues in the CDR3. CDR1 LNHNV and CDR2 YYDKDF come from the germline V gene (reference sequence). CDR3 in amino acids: CATSRDDSGTGTDTQYF. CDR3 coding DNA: TGTGCCACCAGCAGAGATGATAGCGGGACCGGCACAGATACGCAGTATTTT.

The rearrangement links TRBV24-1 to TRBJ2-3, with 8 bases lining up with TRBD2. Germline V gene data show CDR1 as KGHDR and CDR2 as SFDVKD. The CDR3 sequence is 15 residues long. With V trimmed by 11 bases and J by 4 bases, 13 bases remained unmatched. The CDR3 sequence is CANPEREGDADTQYF. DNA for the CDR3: TGTGCCAACCCTGAACGGGAGGGGGATGCAGATACGCAGTATTTT.

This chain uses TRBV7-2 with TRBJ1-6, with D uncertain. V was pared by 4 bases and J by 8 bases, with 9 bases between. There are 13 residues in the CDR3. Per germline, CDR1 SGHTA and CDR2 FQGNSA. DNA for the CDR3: TGTGCCAGCAGCTCGGGTGAGGATTCACCCCTCCACTTT. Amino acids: CASSSGEDSPLHF. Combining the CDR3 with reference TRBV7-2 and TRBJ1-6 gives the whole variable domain GAGVSQSPSNKVTEKGKDVELRCDPISGHTALYWYRQSLGQGLEFLIYFQGNSAPDKSGLPSDRFSAERTGGSVSTLTIQRTQQEDSAVYLCASSSGEDSPLHFGNGTRLTVT.

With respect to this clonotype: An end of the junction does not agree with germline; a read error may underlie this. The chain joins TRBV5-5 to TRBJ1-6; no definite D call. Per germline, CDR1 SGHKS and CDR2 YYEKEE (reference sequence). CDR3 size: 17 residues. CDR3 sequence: CASSLNSQHSYNSPLHF. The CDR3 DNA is TGTGCAAGCAGCTTGAATTCGCAGCACTCCTATAATTCACCCCTCCACTTT.

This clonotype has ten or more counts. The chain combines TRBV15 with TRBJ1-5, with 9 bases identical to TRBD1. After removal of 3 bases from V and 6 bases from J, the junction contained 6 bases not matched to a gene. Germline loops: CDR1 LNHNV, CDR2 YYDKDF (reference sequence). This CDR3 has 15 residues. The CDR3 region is CATSREGQGFQPQHF. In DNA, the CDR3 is TGTGCCACCAGCAGGGAGGGACAGGGCTTTCAGCCCCAGCATTTT. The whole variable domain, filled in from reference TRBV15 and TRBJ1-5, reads DAMVIQNPRYQVTQFGKPVTLSCSQTLNHNVMYWYQQKSSQAPKLLFHYYDKDFNNEADTPDNFQSRRPNTSFCFLDIRSPGLGDTAMYLCATSREGQGFQPQHFGDGTRLSIL.